Shown below are 4 T cell receptor beta chains from a single sample sequenced in a study of shared clonotypes between healthy human individuals. Repertoires were generated with immunoSEQ multiplex PCR, while TCRdb's copy carries only in-frame clones and drops some. The table has roughly 2.2 million clones, approximately 93% seen once. The source material was naive CD4+ T cells from PBMCs. Subset denoted: CD45RA+ positively selected. Receptors were obtained from a man aged 18 to 29 in good health. Some clones in this sample may be carry-over from other donors' samples.

The V gene is TRBV5-1, the J gene TRBJ2-7; D might be TRBD2 (6 bases). Trimming cost V 0 bases and J 5 bases, with 18 bases left between them. This CDR3 comprises 16 residues. Looked up from germline, CDR1 is SGHRS and CDR2 is YFSETQ. The CDR3 sequence is CASSLAVIAVVDEQYF. The DNA for the CDR3 is TGCGCCAGCAGCTTGGCCGTGATAGCGGTAGTAGACGAGCAGTACTTC.

Only one count was recorded for this clone. The J gene is TRBJ1-5, the V gene TRBV18, with D maybe TRBD1 (5 bases). The CDR3 is 16 amino acids. With 2 bases removed from V and 2 bases from J, the gap between germline ends came to 13 bases. The germline V gene encodes CDR1 KGHSH and CDR2 LQKENI. The CDR3 loop is CASSPSPPGGNQPQHF. The CDR3 DNA is TGTGCCAGCTCACCAAGCCCCCCGGGGGGCAATCAGCCCCAGCATTTT.

V usage is TRBV4-1 and J usage is TRBJ2-1; D gene unclear. The germline V gene encodes CDR1 MGHRA and CDR2 YSYEKL. The CDR3 length is 16 residues. Between the trimmed V and J ends, which lost 2 bases and 0 bases, there was a span of 11 bases. CDR3 loop: CASSQRAVPSYNEQFF. In nucleotides, the CDR3 is TGCGCCAGCAGCCAACGGGCGGTTCCCTCCTACAATGAGCAGTTCTTC.

As concerns this clone: This same CDR3 is encoded by further DNA sequences in the sample. CDR3 residues: CASSGGSGETQYF. In DNA, the CDR3 is TGCGCCAGCAGCGGGGGTTCGGGGGAGACCCAGTACTTC. The rearrangement joins TRBV5-1 to TRBJ2-5, with D perhaps being TRBD1 or TRBD2 (5 bases each). V lost 4 bases to trimming and J lost 5 bases, with 12 bases between them. CDR3 size: 13 residues. Germline CDR1 reads SGHRS; CDR2 reads YFSETQ.